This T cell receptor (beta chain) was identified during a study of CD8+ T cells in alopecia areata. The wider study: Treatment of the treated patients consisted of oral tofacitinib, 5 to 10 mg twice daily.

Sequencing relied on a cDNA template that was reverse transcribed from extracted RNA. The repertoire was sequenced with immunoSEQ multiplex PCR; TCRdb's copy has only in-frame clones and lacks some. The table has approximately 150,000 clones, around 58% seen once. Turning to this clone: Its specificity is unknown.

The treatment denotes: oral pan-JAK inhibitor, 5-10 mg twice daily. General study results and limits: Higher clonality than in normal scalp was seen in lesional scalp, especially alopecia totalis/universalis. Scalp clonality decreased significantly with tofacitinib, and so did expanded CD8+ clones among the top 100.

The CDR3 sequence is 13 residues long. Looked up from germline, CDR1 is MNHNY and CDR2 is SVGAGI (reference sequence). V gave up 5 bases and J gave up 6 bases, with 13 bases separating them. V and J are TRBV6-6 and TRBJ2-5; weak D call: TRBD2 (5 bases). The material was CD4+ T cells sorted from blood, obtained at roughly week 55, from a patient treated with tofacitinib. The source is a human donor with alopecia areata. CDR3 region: CASSSGPGKTQYF. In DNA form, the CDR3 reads TGTGCCAGCAGTAGCGGCCCCGGAAAGACCCAGTACTTC.